This TCR beta chain was identified in a study of blood T cells in healthy people across ages. Overall study findings and caveats: Unknown CMV status may confound age-related changes in expanded clones.

It was roughly 10 milliliters of peripheral blood that were drawn from each donor. Each sample used at least 6 million PBMCs. For the second PCR, which ran for about 6 to 11 cycles, a sample-barcoded 5' primer and a J-beta primer mix were used. TCRdb reprocessed the 5' RACE reads via MiXCR and lists one record per CDR3 protein. The sample holds more than 1.4 million distinct CDR3 sequences, about 43% seen once. Concerning this clonotype: The antigen is not known.

The sequencing sample was made of blood. The clonotype was recovered from a woman aged 18-29 years in good health.

The CDR3 reads CAWSGGQGDGNNYGYTF. The DNA of the CDR3 is TGTGCCTGGAGCGGAGGACAGGGAGATGGGAATAACTATGGCTACACCTTC. This sequence joins TRBV30 and TRBJ1-2; 8 bases map to TRBD1. In germline, CDR1 is GTSNPN, CDR2 SVGIG (reference sequence). CDR3 length equals 17 residues. V shed 3 bases and J 1 base; nucleotides not matched to a gene: 13.